In its sample, the clone carrying this T cell receptor (beta chain) was seen once. Its target is not known. The sample originates from a study of radiotherapy plus CTLA-4 blockade in lung cancer. Measured with immunoSEQ multiplex PCR; TCRdb has only the in-frame clones, and not every one. The table includes approximately 53,000 clones, roughly 84% detected once. The study's findings and limits: There was expansion of tumor-derived TCR clones in blood after radiotherapy plus ipilimumab.

Germline lookup yields CDR1 SEHNR and CDR2 FQNEAQ (reference sequence). This CDR3 has 12 amino acids. Deletions cut 8 bases from V and 1 base from J, with 8 bases between. The sequenced sample was peripheral blood, obtained from a patient treated with radiotherapy plus ipilimumab. This clonotype was sampled from a human donor with non-small cell lung cancer whose response to radiotherapy plus ipilimumab could not be evaluated. The chain combines TRBV7-9 with TRBJ1-1; possible D gene TRBD1, 5 bases. Here the CDR3 reads CASRGGNTEAFF. The CDR3, as DNA: TGTGCCAGCCGGGGGGGGAACACTGAAGCTTTCTTT.